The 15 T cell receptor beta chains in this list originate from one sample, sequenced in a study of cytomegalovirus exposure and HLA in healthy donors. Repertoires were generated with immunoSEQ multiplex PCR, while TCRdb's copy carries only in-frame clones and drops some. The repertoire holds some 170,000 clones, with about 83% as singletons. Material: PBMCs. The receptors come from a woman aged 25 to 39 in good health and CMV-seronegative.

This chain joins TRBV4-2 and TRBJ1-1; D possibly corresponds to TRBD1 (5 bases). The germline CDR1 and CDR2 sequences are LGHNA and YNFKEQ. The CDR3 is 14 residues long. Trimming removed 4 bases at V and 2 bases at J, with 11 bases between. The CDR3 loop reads CASSRPDSNTEAFF. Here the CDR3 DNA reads TGTGCCAGCAGCCGCCCTGACAGTAACACTGAAGCTTTCTTT.

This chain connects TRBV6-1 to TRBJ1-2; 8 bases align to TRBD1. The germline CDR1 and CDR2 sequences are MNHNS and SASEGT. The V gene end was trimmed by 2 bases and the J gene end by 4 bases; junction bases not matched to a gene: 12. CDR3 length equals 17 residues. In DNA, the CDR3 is TGTGCCAGCAGTGAATTTTATTTAGGACAGGGCACCTATGGCTACACCTTC. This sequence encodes CASSEFYLGQGTYGYTF.

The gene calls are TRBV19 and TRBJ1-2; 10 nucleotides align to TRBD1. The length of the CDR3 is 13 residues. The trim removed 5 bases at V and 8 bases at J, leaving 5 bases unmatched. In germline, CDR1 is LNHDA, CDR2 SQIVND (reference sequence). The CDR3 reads CASSHGTGVGYTF. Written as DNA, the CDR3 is TGTGCCAGTAGTCATGGGACAGGGGTCGGCTACACCTTC.

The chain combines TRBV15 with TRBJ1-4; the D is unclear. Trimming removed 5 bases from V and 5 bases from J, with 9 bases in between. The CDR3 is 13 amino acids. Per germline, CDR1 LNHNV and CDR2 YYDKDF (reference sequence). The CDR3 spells CATSFSKNEKLFF. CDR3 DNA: TGTGCCACCAGCTTTAGTAAGAATGAAAAACTGTTTTTT.

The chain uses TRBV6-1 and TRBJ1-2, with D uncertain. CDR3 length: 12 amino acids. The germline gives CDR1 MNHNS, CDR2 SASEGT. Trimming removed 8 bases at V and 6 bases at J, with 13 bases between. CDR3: CASLDWRDGYTF. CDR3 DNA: TGTGCCAGCCTCGATTGGAGGGATGGCTACACCTTC.

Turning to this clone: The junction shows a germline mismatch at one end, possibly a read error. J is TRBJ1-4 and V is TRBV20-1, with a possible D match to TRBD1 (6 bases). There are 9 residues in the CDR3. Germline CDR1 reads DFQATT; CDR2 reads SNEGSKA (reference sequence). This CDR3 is CSAKPTGTF. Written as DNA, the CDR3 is TGCAGTGCAAAACCGACAGGAACCTTT.

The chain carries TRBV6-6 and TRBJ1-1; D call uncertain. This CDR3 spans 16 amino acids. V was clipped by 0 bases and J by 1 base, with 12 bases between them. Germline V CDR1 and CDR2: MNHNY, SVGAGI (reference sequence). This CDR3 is CASSYSMARKNTEAFF. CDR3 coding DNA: TGTGCCAGCAGTTACTCAATGGCCAGGAAGAACACTGAAGCTTTCTTT.

The CDR3 DNA reads TGTGCCAGCGGGGGGGACATATCCGGGAGCCAAGACGAGCAGTACTTC. It yields the protein CASGGDISGSQDEQYF. J is TRBJ2-7 and V is TRBV21-1; the D call of TRBD2 is as the table states it, not checked on the DNA. TRBV21-1 is recorded as a pseudogene. CDR3 size: 16 residues.

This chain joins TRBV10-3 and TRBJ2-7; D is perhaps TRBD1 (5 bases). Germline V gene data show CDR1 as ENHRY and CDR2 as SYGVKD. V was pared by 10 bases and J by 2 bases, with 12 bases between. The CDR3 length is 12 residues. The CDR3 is CATIDRAYEQYF. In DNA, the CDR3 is TGTGCCACCATAGACAGAGCCTACGAGCAGTACTTC.

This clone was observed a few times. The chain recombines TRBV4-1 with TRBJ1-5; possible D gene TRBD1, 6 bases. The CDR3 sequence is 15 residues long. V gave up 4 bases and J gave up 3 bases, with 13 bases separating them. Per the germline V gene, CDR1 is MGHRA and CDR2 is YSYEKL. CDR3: CASSPSTGSNQPQHF. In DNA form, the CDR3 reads TGCGCCAGCAGCCCTTCAACAGGGTCCAATCAGCCCCAGCATTTT.

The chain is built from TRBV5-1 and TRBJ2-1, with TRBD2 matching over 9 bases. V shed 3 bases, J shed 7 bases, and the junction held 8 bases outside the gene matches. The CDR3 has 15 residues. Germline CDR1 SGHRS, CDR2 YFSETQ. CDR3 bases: TGCGCCAGCAGCTCAGAGCGGGGGGCCGAGAATGAGCAGTTCTTC. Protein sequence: CASSSERGAENEQFF. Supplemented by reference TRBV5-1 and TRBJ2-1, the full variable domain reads KAGVTQTPRYLIKTRGQQVTLSCSPISGHRSVSWYQQTPGQGLQFLFEYFSETQRNKGNFPGRFSGRQFSNSRSEMNVSTLELGDSALYLCASSSERGAENEQFFGPGTRLTVL.

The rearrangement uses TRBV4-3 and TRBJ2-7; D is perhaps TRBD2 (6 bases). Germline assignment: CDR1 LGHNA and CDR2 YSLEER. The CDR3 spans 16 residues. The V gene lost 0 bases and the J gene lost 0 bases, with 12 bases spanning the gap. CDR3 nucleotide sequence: TGCGCCAGCAGCCAAGACACGGGGGTGGCCTCCTACGAGCAGTACTTC. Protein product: CASSQDTGVASYEQYF.

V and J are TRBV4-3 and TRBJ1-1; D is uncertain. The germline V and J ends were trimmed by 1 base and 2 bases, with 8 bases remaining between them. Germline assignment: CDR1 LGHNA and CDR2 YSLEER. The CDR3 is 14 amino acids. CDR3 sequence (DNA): TGCGCCAGCAGCCAAGTCAGGAAAAACACTGAAGCTTTCTTT. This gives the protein CASSQVRKNTEAFF.

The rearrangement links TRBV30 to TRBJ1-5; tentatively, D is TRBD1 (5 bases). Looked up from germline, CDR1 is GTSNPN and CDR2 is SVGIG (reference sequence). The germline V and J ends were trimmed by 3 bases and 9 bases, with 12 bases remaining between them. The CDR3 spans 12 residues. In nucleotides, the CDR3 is TGTGCCTGGAGGGGGCCCACTGGGCCCCAGCATTTT. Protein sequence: CAWRGPTGPQHF.

CDR3 DNA sequence: TGTGCCAGCTCACCACGCGGGTTCCCGAACACCGGGGAGCTGTTTTTT. The encoded protein is CASSPRGFPNTGELFF. V gene TRBV18 combines with J gene TRBJ2-2; TRBD2 is a possible D gene (5 bases). The CDR3 length is 16 residues. V shed 1 base and J shed 0 bases, with 9 bases lying between them. The germline gives CDR1 KGHSH, CDR2 LQKENI.